This TCR beta chain was sequenced in a study of the immune and genomic landscape of osteosarcoma. The overall study: About 81% presented with localized disease at diagnosis. Study-wide results and limits: Reference clonality came from outside normal skin and healthy blood, not matched tissue. Clonality was higher in immune-hot C3 than cold C1, yet still low. Roughly five repertoires, each under 100 clonotypes, were dominated by one hyperexpanded clone.

Sequencing was performed with immunoSEQ multiplex PCR; in TCRdb, only in-frame clones are kept and a portion is missing. This repertoire shows over a thousand clones, about 73% found once; its top ten account for more than 8%. Germline CDR1 reads SEHNR; CDR2 reads FQNEAQ (reference sequence). The CDR3 has 17 amino acids. The junction had 9 bases not matched to a gene; V was cut back by 5 bases and J by 4 bases. This clone showed up just once. What it recognizes is unknown. The V and J genes are TRBV7-9 and TRBJ2-6; 9 bases are shared with TRBD1. Sequencing was carried out using primary tumor tissue from the femur. This receptor was identified in a man younger than 40 with osteosarcoma. The CDR3 sequence is CASSPPGTGPGANVLTF. The CDR3 bases are TGTGCCAGCAGCCCACCCGGGACAGGGCCCGGGGCCAACGTCCTGACTTTC.